The clone carrying this T cell receptor (beta chain) has more than one count but fewer than ten. Its antigen is not known. Combining a sample-barcoded 5' primer with a J-beta primer mix, a second PCR ran for about 7 to 12 cycles. Via MiXCR, TCRdb re-called the 5' RACE reads, giving one row per CDR3 protein. This sample has approximately 730,000 distinct CDR3 sequences, with 50% to 65% found just once. Germline V lookup: CDR1 LGHDT, CDR2 YNNKEL (reference sequence). Trimming at V came to 5 bases and at J to 0 bases, leaving 9 bases not matched to a gene. The CDR3 covers 17 residues. Every sample had a minimum of 7 million PBMCs isolated. These data originate in a study of blood T cells in healthy people across ages. General study points: One million T cells yielded diversity estimates that were considered underestimates. The study found more naive CD4+ cells and higher diversity in long-lived than aged donors.

The chain employs TRBV3-1 and TRBJ2-3; 9 nucleotides agree with TRBD2. Source material: blood. This sequence was found in an elderly man in good health. The DNA of the CDR3 is TGTGCCAGCAGCATCCAGACTAGCGGAAGAAGCACAGATACGCAGTATTTT. Translation: CASSIQTSGRSTDTQYF.